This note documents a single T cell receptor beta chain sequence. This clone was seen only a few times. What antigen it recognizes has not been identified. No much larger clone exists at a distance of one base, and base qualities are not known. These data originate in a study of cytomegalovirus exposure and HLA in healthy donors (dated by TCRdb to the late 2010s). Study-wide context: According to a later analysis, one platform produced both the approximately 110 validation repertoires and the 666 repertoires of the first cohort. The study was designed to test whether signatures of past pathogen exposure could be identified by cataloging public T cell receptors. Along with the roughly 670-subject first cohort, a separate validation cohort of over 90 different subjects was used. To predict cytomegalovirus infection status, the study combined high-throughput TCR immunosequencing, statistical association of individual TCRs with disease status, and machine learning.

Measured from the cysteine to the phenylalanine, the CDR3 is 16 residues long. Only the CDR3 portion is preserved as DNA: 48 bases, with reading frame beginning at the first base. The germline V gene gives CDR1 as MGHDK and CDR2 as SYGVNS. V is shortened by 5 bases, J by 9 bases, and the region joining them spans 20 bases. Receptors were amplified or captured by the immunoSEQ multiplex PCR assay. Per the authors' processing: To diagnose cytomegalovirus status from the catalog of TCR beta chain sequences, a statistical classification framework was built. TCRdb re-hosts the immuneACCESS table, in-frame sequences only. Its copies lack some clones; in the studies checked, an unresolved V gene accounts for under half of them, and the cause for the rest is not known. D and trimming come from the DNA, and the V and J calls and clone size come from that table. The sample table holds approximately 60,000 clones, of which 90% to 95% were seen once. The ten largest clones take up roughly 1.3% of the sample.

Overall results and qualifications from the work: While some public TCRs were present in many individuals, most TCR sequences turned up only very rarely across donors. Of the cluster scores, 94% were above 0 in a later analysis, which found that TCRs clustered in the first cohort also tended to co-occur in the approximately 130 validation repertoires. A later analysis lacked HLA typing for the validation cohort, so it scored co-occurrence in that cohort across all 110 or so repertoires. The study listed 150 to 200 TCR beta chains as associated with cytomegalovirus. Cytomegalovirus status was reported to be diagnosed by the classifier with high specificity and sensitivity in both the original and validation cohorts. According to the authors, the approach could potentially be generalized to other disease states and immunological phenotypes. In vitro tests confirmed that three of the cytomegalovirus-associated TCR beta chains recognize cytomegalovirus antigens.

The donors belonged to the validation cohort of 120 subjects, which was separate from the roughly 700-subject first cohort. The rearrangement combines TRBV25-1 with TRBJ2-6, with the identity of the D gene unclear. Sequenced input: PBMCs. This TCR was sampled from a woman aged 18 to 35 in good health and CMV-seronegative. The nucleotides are TGTGCCAGCAGTCCCTCCTGGGTGCAGAGGAGCAACGTCCTGACTTTC. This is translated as CASSPSWVQRSNVLTF.